This is a list of T cell receptor beta chains from one sample in a study of blood T cell repertoires in COVID-19. The protocol was immunoSEQ multiplex PCR, while the TCRdb copy is restricted to in-frame clones and leaves out a portion. The profile shows 35,000 to 50,000 clones, about 85% of them singletons. What was sequenced was peripheral blood. The receptors here all came from a man between 60 and 70 years old with acute or convalescent COVID-19. Each CDR3 is given with its conserved first and last residue. The D gene is left open where the match is weak. Rows give clone size only sometimes, using once, few, many, or a class for an expanded clone.

D gene	J gene	V gene	clone size	CDR3 protein	CDR3 DNA
TRBD2	TRBJ2-2	TRBV28	.	CASSRRLAGGPELFF	TGTGCCAGCAGCCGAAGACTAGCGGGAGGGCCGGAGCTGTTTTTT
.	TRBJ2-7	TRBV29-1	.	CSVTTSSYEQYF	TGCAGCGTAACCACAAGCTCCTACGAGCAGTACTTC
.	TRBJ2-1	TRBV9	.	CASSVGQGISEQFF	TGTGCCAGCAGCGTTGGGCAGGGAATTAGTGAGCAGTTCTTC
.	TRBJ1-1	TRBV29-1	.	CSATLNTEAFF	TGCAGCGCTACTTTGAACACTGAAGCTTTCTTT
.	TRBJ2-5	TRBV12-3/TRBV12-4	.	CASRPDTQETQYF	TGTGCCAGCAGACCGGACACCCAAGAGACCCAGTACTTC
TRBD1	TRBJ2-2	TRBV15	.	CATQGGTGNTGELFF	TGTGCCACCCAAGGAGGGACAGGGAACACCGGGGAGCTGTTTTTT
TRBD2	TRBJ2-7	TRBV29-1	.	CSVATSPHEQYF	TGCAGCGTTGCGACTAGCCCCCACGAGCAGTACTTC
TRBD1	TRBJ2-5	TRBV5-5	.	CASATGLETQYF	TGTGCCAGCGCGACAGGGCTCGAGACCCAGTACTTC
TRBD1	TRBJ2-7	TRBV11-2	.	CASRHHHGQGYSYEQYF	TGTGCCAGCAGACATCACCATGGACAGGGTTATTCCTACGAGCAGTACTTC
TRBD1	TRBJ2-2	TRBV4-2	.	CASSPSLDRATGELFF	TGTGCCAGCAGTCCAAGTTTGGACAGGGCCACCGGGGAGCTGTTTTTT
TRBD1	TRBJ2-7	TRBV9	once	CAEQGVPYEQYF	TGTGCTGAACAGGGGGTACCCTACGAGCAGTACTTC
.	TRBJ1-5	TRBV6-2/TRBV6-3	once	CASSYSLPTGQPQHF	TGTGCCAGCAGTTACTCCCTCCCAACCGGGCAGCCCCAGCATTTT
.	TRBJ1-2	TRBV5-1	.	CASSLEQMNYGYTF	TGCGCCAGCAGCTTGGAACAGATGAACTATGGCTACACCTTC
TRBD2	TRBJ2-7	TRBV6-1	.	CASSEDSGYYEQYF	TGTGCCAGCAGTGAGGATAGCGGGTACTACGAGCAGTACTTC
.	TRBJ1-1	TRBV29-1	few	CSVEGAGRPVNTEAFF	TGCAGCGTTGAAGGGGCGGGAAGGCCGGTGAACACTGAAGCTTTCTTT
.	TRBJ2-3	TRBV6-5	.	CASQRAGIENTQYF	TGTGCCAGTCAAAGAGCAGGGATCGAAAATACGCAGTATTTT
TRBD1	TRBJ1-1	TRBV6-5	.	CASSWGQGRTEAFF	TGTGCCAGCAGTTGGGGACAGGGTCGTACTGAAGCTTTCTTT
.	TRBJ2-3	TRBV6-5	once	CASGEASQYF	TGTGCCAGTGGAGAGGCTAGCCAGTATTTT
.	TRBJ1-1	TRBV21-1	once	CASCLGVLGNTEAFF	TGTGCCAGCTGTCTCGGGGTTTTAGGGAACACTGAAGCTTTCTTT
.	TRBJ2-1	TRBV5-1	once	CASSLARGELKWDEQFF	TGCGCCAGCAGCTTGGCCCGCGGGGAACTTAAATGGGATGAGCAGTTCTTC
.	TRBJ2-3	TRBV18	.	CASSPYRADTQYF	TGTGCCAGCTCACCATACAGGGCAGATACGCAGTATTTT
.	TRBJ2-7	TRBV28	.	CASSPPKLPYEQYF	TGTGCCAGCAGTCCTCCAAAACTCCCCTACGAGCAGTACTTC
TRBD1	TRBJ1-2	TRBV10-3	.	CAIVNTPGQGNGYTF	TGTGCCATCGTAAATACCCCGGGACAGGGAAATGGCTACACCTTC
TRBD1	TRBJ1-2	TRBV6-5	.	CASSSRQGNYGYTF	TGTGCCAGCAGTTCTCGACAGGGCAACTATGGCTACACCTTC
.	TRBJ2-7	TRBV6-5	.	CASARAGTYEQYF	TGTGCCAGCGCCCGTGCGGGGACCTACGAGCAGTACTTC
TRBD2	TRBJ2-2	TRBV23-1	.	CASSRIGRASGGELFF	TGCGCCAGCAGTCGAATCGGGAGGGCCTCAGGCGGGGAGCTGTTTTTT
.	TRBJ1-6	TRBV7-2	.	CASSLRSGGRPHNSPLHF	TGTGCCAGCAGCTTAAGGTCGGGAGGGAGACCCCATAATTCACCCCTCCACTTT
TRBD1	TRBJ2-7	TRBV7-9	.	CASSQWTGGWEQYF	TGTGCCAGCAGCCAATGGACAGGGGGCTGGGAGCAGTACTTC
TRBD1	TRBJ1-1	TRBV7-9	.	CASSSDRVGTEAFF	TGTGCCAGCAGTTCAGACAGGGTGGGCACTGAAGCTTTCTTT
.	TRBJ2-3	TRBV6-2/TRBV6-3	.	CASSASTVTSTDTQYF	TGTGCCAGCAGTGCCTCGACGGTGACTAGCACAGATACGCAGTATTTT
.	TRBJ1-5	TRBV30	.	CAWSVTGTNGQPQHF	TGTGCCTGGAGTGTAACCGGGACTAACGGTCAGCCCCAGCATTTT
TRBD1	TRBJ1-2	TRBV5-4	.	CASTSGTGLTLKDGYTF	TGTGCCAGCACTTCCGGGACAGGGCTAACTCTAAAGGATGGCTACACCTTC
TRBD2	TRBJ2-3	TRBV9	.	CASSVAGGATDTQYF	TGTGCCAGCAGCGTAGCGGGAGGGGCCACAGATACGCAGTATTTT
.	TRBJ2-2	TRBV23-1	.	CASSRTGIGELFF	TGCGCCAGCAGTCGAACAGGGATCGGGGAGCTGTTTTTT
TRBD1	TRBJ1-6	TRBV4-1	few	CASSRDDRGDSPLHF	TGCGCCAGCAGCCGAGACGACAGGGGGGATTCACCCCTCCACTTT
.	TRBJ2-3	TRBV6-2/TRBV6-3	.	CASSSAGSGDTQYF	TGTGCCAGCAGTTCGGCGGGTTCGGGAGATACGCAGTATTTT
TRBD1	TRBJ1-3	TRBV18	.	CASSPTGLLSGNTIYF	TGTGCCAGCTCACCGACAGGGCTACTCTCTGGAAACACCATATATTTT
.	TRBJ1-5	TRBV30	.	CAWSETGYSNQPQHF	TGTGCCTGGAGTGAAACAGGTTATAGCAATCAGCCCCAGCATTTT
.	TRBJ1-2	TRBV3-1/TRBV3-2	.	CASSQVEANYGYTF	TGTGCCAGCAGCCAAGTCGAGGCTAACTATGGCTACACCTTC
.	TRBJ2-3	TRBV5-1	.	CASSLAGQSTDTQYF	TGCGCCAGCAGCTTGGCTGGACAGAGCACAGATACGCAGTATTTT
.	TRBJ2-1	TRBV11-1	.	CASRELGGAEQFF	TGTGCCAGCAGGGAGCTAGGAGGGGCTGAGCAGTTCTTC
.	TRBJ2-1	TRBV28	.	CASSSVKTRSNEQFF	TGTGCCAGCAGTTCAGTAAAAACTAGGTCAAATGAGCAGTTCTTC
.	TRBJ1-5	TRBV19	few	CASTLGGLWNQPQHF	TGTGCCAGTACCCTAGGAGGGTTGTGGAATCAGCCCCAGCATTTT
TRBD1	TRBJ1-1	TRBV7-8	few	CASSLAGTGGGSTEAFF	TGTGCCAGCAGCTTAGCTGGGACAGGGGGCGGTAGTACTGAAGCTTTCTTT
TRBD1	TRBJ1-5	TRBV7-2	once	CASSVTGGGWQPQHF	TGTGCCAGCAGCGTAACAGGGGGGGGTTGGCAGCCCCAGCATTTT
TRBD2	TRBJ2-1	TRBV24-1	.	CATSDTLAGGRSSYNEQFF	TGTGCCACCAGTGATACCCTAGCGGGAGGTCGAAGCTCCTACAATGAGCAGTTCTTC
TRBD2	TRBJ2-1	TRBV30	.	CAWRGTSGSNDEQFF	TGTGCCTGGAGGGGAACTAGCGGGAGCAACGATGAGCAGTTCTTC
TRBD1	TRBJ2-2	TRBV5-4	.	CASSPQGAGTGELFF	TGTGCCAGCAGCCCCCAGGGGGCGGGAACCGGGGAGCTGTTTTTT
.	TRBJ2-7	TRBV2	.	CASSQTGRSYEQYF	TGTGCCAGCAGTCAGACAGGGAGGTCCTACGAGCAGTACTTC
.	TRBJ2-3	TRBV11-2	.	CASSPDRATDTQYF	TGTGCCAGCAGCCCCGACAGAGCCACAGATACGCAGTATTTT
.	TRBJ1-4	TRBV5-1	.	CASSRGGTNEKLFF	TGCGCCTCCAGTCGGGGAGGAACTAATGAAAAACTGTTTTTT
.	TRBJ2-3	TRBV19	.	CASSRRGTDVGDTQYF	TGTGCCAGTAGTCGCCGCGGGACAGACGTGGGAGATACGCAGTATTTT
.	TRBJ1-2	TRBV30	.	CAHAGTPYGYTF	TGTGCCCACGCCGGGACACCATATGGCTACACCTTC
.	TRBJ2-2	TRBV6-5	.	CASSITGNTGELFF	TGTGCCAGCAGTATTACAGGGAACACCGGGGAGCTGTTTTTT
.	TRBJ1-5	TRBV5-1	.	CASSLAINQPQHF	TGCGCCAGCAGCTTAGCTATCAATCAGCCCCAGCATTTT
TRBD2	TRBJ2-1	TRBV5-1	.	CASSSSAREWNNEQFF	TGCGCCAGCAGCTCATCTGCGCGGGAGTGGAATAATGAGCAGTTCTTC
.	TRBJ1-5	TRBV5-1	once	CASSLGDRPGQPQHF	TGCGCCAGCAGCTTGGGCGACAGGCCAGGTCAGCCCCAGCATTTT